This TCR beta chain appears in the sequencing data of a study of Graves' ophthalmopathy and Graves' hyperthyroidism. TCR beta CDR3 amplification used RNA transcripts. The workflow started with a first-round RT-PCR run with HTBI primers and then moved on to a second-round multiplex PCR. TCRdb recomputed calls from the multiplex PCR reads with MiXCR, one row per CDR3 protein. The sample has hundreds of thousands of distinct CDR3 sequences, about 40% seen once; the top ten hold over 2.5%. Ophthalmopathy donors' eye disease showed moderate-to-severe activity, CAS of at least 3, NOSPECS of at least 4 and duration under 3 months. Certain patients, namely those with other autoimmune diseases, uncontrolled infections, pregnancy or lactation, were excluded. PBMCs were isolated from an approximately 10 ml sample of fresh peripheral blood. For this clonotype: Its antigen is not known.

General study findings and limits: Using 13 signatures, a model distinguished ophthalmopathy from stable hyperthyroidism, reaching around 90% sensitivity and 80% to 83% specificity.

Germline CDR1 MNHEY, CDR2 SVGAGI. This CDR3 region has 15 residues. The junction had 11 bases not matched to a gene; V was cut back by 6 bases and J by 6 bases. The sequencing input was peripheral blood. The TCR comes from an adult man with Graves' ophthalmopathy. J is TRBJ2-7 and V is TRBV6-5; TRBD1 agrees at 10 bases. The CDR3 nucleotides are TGTGCCAGCAGCTGGGGCCGACAGGGGGCGCGCGAGCAGTACTTC. Translated: CASSWGRQGAREQYF.